This T cell receptor (beta chain) was documented in a study of blood T cell repertoires in COVID-19. Study-level background: Donors in the United States, Italy and Spain gave samples during acute or convalescent COVID-19. In each case, the material was cDNA or gDNA derived from T cells, B-cell-depleted T cells, or PBMCs.

V lost 0 bases and J lost 7, with 18 bases in between. The CDR3 spans 16 residues. Germline V lookup: CDR1 SGHDN, CDR2 FVKESK. This clone turned up a few times. Source study methods: The assay estimated nucleated cells by amplifying reference gene primers. Clones were read by immunoSEQ multiplex PCR, and TCRdb kept only the in-frame ones, dropping some. V, J and clone size derive from that table, while D and trimming were established from the DNA sequence. This repertoire shows 120,000 or so clones, approximately 80% found once; its top ten account for roughly 6.2%. This chain connects TRBV14 to TRBJ1-1; D perhaps matches TRBD1 (5 bases). The material sequenced was peripheral blood. The sequence was collected from a man in his 70s with acute or convalescent COVID-19. The CDR3, as DNA: TGTGCCAGCAGCCAAGATCAAAACAGGCGGGATGGTGAAGCTTTCTTT. It specifies CASSQDQNRRDGEAFF.